This T cell receptor (beta chain) was obtained from a study of cytomegalovirus exposure and HLA in healthy donors. Background on the study: Out of 170 million or so T cells, an earlier analysis found about 120 million unique TCR beta sequences in total.

A multiplex PCR was run with 60 Vbeta primers and 13 Jbeta primers. Using immunoSEQ multiplex PCR, the repertoire was profiled, and TCRdb retains in-frame clones only, with some absent. Seen here are around 120,000 clones, over 60% observed once, and the top ten hold approximately 8.2%. Germline CDR1 and CDR2: MNHEY and SMNVEV (reference sequence). Trimming took off 2 bases at V and 4 bases at J, with 6 bases between the two ends. CDR3 length equals 12 residues. This clone has just a few counts. The material sequenced was PBMCs. The clonotype comes from a woman in her 40s in good health and CMV-seropositive. The chain employs TRBV27 and TRBJ2-7; possible D gene TRBD1, 5 bases. The CDR3 is CASSLQGYEQYF. The CDR3 region has the DNA TGTGCCAGCAGTTTACAGGGTTACGAGCAGTACTTC.